A single sample gave rise to the 18 T cell receptor beta chains below, sequenced in a study of response to subunit inactivated influenza vaccine. TCRdb re-derived calls from the RT-PCR reads in MiXCR, one entry per CDR3 protein. The sample includes 300,000 to 350,000 distinct CDR3 sequences, about a fifth of them seen just once. This sample comprised PBMCs from blood, obtained approximately 22 months after vaccination. The receptor source for this set is a man between 50 and 75 years old who received an inactivated influenza vaccine.

The chain combines TRBV28 with TRBJ2-5, with unresolved D. V was pared by 3 bases and J by 6 bases, with 2 bases between. CDR3 length: 10 residues. Germline CDR1 reads MDHEN; CDR2 reads SYDVKM. The CDR3 protein is CASSFKTQYF. The CDR3 DNA is TGTGCCAGCAGTTTTAAGACCCAGTACTTC.

The V gene is TRBV4-2, the J gene TRBJ1-5; tentative D call: TRBD1 (6 bases). The CDR3 contains 15 residues. Per the germline V gene, CDR1 is LGHNA and CDR2 is YNFKEQ. V was clipped by 1 base and J by 7 bases, with 14 bases between them. The CDR3 bases are TGTGCCAGCAGCCAAGTCTCAGGGGCGGGACAGCCCCAGCATTTT. Encoded protein: CASSQVSGAGQPQHF.

The chain recombines TRBV5-1 with TRBJ1-4, with D uncertain. CDR1 and CDR2 from the germline V gene are SGHRS and YFSETQ. The CDR3 consists of 13 residues. The V and J ends lost 4 bases and 8 bases respectively, with 12 bases between them. CDR3 DNA sequence: TGCGCCAGCAGCCCCGGCGTCGCAGAAAAACTGTTTTTT. This codes for CASSPGVAEKLFF.

V is TRBV9 and J is TRBJ2-2; D assignment may be TRBD1 or TRBD2 (5 bases each). CDR3 length: 15 residues. V was pared by 0 bases and J by 4 bases, with 10 bases between. Germline assignment: CDR1 SGDLS and CDR2 YYNGEE. The CDR3, as DNA: TGTGCCAGCAGCGTAGGGGCAGGGACCACCGGGGAGCTGTTTTTT. Its protein is CASSVGAGTTGELFF.

The table lists this clonotype with a few counts. The V and J genes are TRBV4-2 and TRBJ1-1; 9 nucleotides line up with TRBD1. After removal of 2 bases from V and 4 bases from J, the junction contained 11 bases not matched to a gene. This CDR3 region has 17 residues. Germline CDR1 reads LGHNA; CDR2 reads YNFKEQ. The CDR3 loop reads CASSQFTLQGASTEAFF. The CDR3 DNA reads TGTGCCAGCAGCCAATTCACTCTACAGGGGGCGAGCACTGAAGCTTTCTTT.

This chain connects TRBV28 to TRBJ2-2, with D maybe TRBD2 (6 bases). The germline CDR1 and CDR2 sequences are MDHEN and SYDVKM. The CDR3 runs 16 residues. Trimming removed 5 bases at V and 5 bases at J, with 18 bases between. The CDR3 bases are TGTGCCAGCAGTCAAAGTTGGGGAGGTCAGACCGGGGAGCTGTTTTTT. It yields the protein CASSQSWGGQTGELFF. The full variable domain, rest sourced from reference TRBV28 and TRBJ2-2, is DVKVTQSSRYLVKRTGEKVFLECVQDMDHENMFWYRQDPGLGLRLIYFSYDVKMKEKGDIPEGYSVSREKKERFSLILESASTNQTSMYLCASSQSWGGQTGELFFGEGSRLTVL.

The chain employs TRBV19 and TRBJ2-2; TRBD2 matches at 7 bases. Unmatched junction bases numbered 12, after V lost 7 bases and J lost 1 base. CDR1 LNHDA and CDR2 SQIVND come from the germline V gene (reference sequence). CDR3 length: 17 amino acids. In DNA form, the CDR3 reads TGTGCCAGTATGCGCATAGCGGGCACGTTGAACACCGGGGAGCTGTTTTTT. The encoded protein is CASMRIAGTLNTGELFF.

This clonotype was picked up many times. The chain employs TRBV4-2 and TRBJ2-7; D is possibly TRBD1 (6 bases). With 4 bases removed from V and 4 bases from J, the gap between germline ends came to 20 bases. The CDR3 length is 16 residues. The V gene's germline CDR1 is LGHNA and CDR2 YNFKEQ. As DNA, the CDR3 is TGTGCCAGCAGCCCATCCCACCCCCCACAGGGTTACGAGCAGTACTTC. This gives the protein CASSPSHPPQGYEQYF.

The chain recombines TRBV15 with TRBJ2-3; 7 bases are shared with TRBD1. The CDR3 has 18 residues. Germline assignment: CDR1 LNHNV and CDR2 YYDKDF (reference sequence). The trim removed 0 bases at V and 0 bases at J, leaving 9 bases unmatched. The CDR3 nucleotides are TGTGCCACCAGCAGAGAGGGGGAGACAGGGACGAGCACAGATACGCAGTATTTT. Translation gives CATSREGETGTSTDTQYF.

This clonotype was seen more than once but under ten times. This sequence joins TRBV7-2 and TRBJ2-5; the D is unclear. Germline lookup yields CDR1 SGHTA and CDR2 FQGNSA. CDR3 length: 15 residues. V was cut by 0 bases and J by 5 bases, with 13 bases left in between. In nucleotides, the CDR3 is TGTGCCAGCAGCTTAGCGCTTAGTAAGGGTGAGACCCAGTACTTC. Encoded protein: CASSLALSKGETQYF. The complete variable domain, with remaining parts taken from reference TRBV7-2 and TRBJ2-5, reads GAGVSQSPSNKVTEKGKDVELRCDPISGHTALYWYRQSLGQGLEFLIYFQGNSAPDKSGLPSDRFSAERTGGSVSTLTIQRTQQEDSAVYLCASSLALSKGETQYFGPGTRLLVL.

V usage is TRBV4-3 and J usage is TRBJ2-1; TRBD2 matches 9 bases. The germline gives CDR1 LGHNA, CDR2 YSLEER. The J segment lost 7 bases and the V segment lost 1 base, leaving 8 bases of the junction unmatched. This CDR3 spans 16 amino acids. CDR3 sequence: CASSQGAGGRRNEQFF. DNA for the CDR3: TGCGCCAGCAGCCAAGGGGCGGGAGGGCGTCGGAATGAGCAGTTCTTC.

This clonotype occurred many times. V usage is TRBV12-3 or TRBV12-4 and J usage is TRBJ2-3; possibly TRBD2 for D (5 bases). Deletions cut 3 bases from V and 6 bases from J, with 13 bases between. The CDR3 totals 14 residues. The CDR3: CASSFVLAVDTQYF. The CDR3 DNA is TGTGCCAGCAGTTTCGTCCTAGCTGTGGATACGCAGTATTTT.

This clonotype has just a few counts. The CDR3, as DNA: TGTGCCAGCAGTTTCAGCAGGGCATCGATAACACCTAACTATGGCTACACCTTC. This encodes CASSFSRASITPNYGYTF. The chain has TRBV28 and TRBJ1-2; a possible D gene is TRBD1 (5 bases). This CDR3 is built from 18 residues. V gave up 3 bases and J gave up 0 bases, with 20 bases separating them. The V gene's germline CDR1 is MDHEN and CDR2 SYDVKM.

J is TRBJ2-7 and V is TRBV11-2; TRBD1 might be the D (6 bases). Trimming pared 5 bases from V and 4 bases from J, leaving 18 bases between. Per germline, CDR1 SGHAT and CDR2 FQNNGV. The CDR3 contains 15 residues. The CDR3 DNA sequence: TGTGCCAGCAGCCCTCTAGTCGGACAGTCTTACGAGCAGTACTTC. Amino acid sequence: CASSPLVGQSYEQYF.

This clonotype was observed a few times. The chain couples TRBV19 to TRBJ1-5, with D tentatively TRBD1 (6 bases). The CDR3 is 14 amino acids. V dropped 4 bases and J dropped 5 bases, with 12 bases sitting between them. Germline values: CDR1 LNHDA, CDR2 SQIVND (reference sequence). The CDR3 loop reads CASSTIGGDQPQHF. The DNA for the CDR3 is TGTGCCAGTAGTACCATAGGGGGGGATCAGCCCCAGCATTTT.

The chain carries TRBV5-1 and TRBJ1-2; D remains ambiguous. The V end was cut by 0 bases, the J end by 2 bases, with 8 bases between. This CDR3 contains 14 residues. CDR1 and CDR2 (germline): SGHRS, YFSETQ. CDR3 sequence reads: CASSLVEGNYGYTF. In DNA form, the CDR3 reads TGCGCCAGCAGCTTGGTGGAAGGGAACTATGGCTACACCTTC.

The V and J genes are TRBV4-2 and TRBJ2-3; D gene uncertain. CDR1 is LGHNA and CDR2 is YNFKEQ in the germline V gene. The CDR3 totals 17 residues. The V end was cut by 0 bases, the J end by 0 bases, with 13 bases between. The DNA of the CDR3 is TGTGCCAGCAGCCAAGATTACTTGCGGTCTAGCACAGATACGCAGTATTTT. It encodes CASSQDYLRSSTDTQYF.

This clonotype was seen only a few times. V is TRBV6-1 and J is TRBJ1-2, with unresolved D. Trimming took 1 base from V and 4 from J, leaving 10 bases between them. The CDR3 is 14 amino acids. Germline V lookup: CDR1 MNHNS, CDR2 SASEGT. The DNA of the CDR3 is TGTGCCAGCAGTGAAGTTCGATCCCTCTATGGCTACACCTTC. Translating it yields CASSEVRSLYGYTF.